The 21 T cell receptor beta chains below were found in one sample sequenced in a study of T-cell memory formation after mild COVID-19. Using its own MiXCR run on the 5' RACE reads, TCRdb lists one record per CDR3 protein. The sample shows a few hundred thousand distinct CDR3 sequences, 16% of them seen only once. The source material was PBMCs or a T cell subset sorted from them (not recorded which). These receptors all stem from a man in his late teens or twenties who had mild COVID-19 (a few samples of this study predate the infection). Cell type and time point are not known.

The CDR3 region has the DNA TGCGCCAGCAGCACCGGGACAGGGAGCACTGAAGCTTTCTTT. Translation gives CASSTGTGSTEAFF. The gene calls are TRBV5-1 and TRBJ1-1, with 9 bases aligning to TRBD1. The CDR3 runs to 14 residues. Per the germline V gene, CDR1 is SGHRS and CDR2 is YFSETQ. With V trimmed by 4 bases and J by 4 bases, 5 bases remained unmatched.

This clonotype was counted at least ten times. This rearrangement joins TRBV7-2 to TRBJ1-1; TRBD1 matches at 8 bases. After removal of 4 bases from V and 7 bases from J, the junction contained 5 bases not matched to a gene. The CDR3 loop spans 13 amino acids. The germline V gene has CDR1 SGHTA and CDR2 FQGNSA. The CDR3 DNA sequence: TGTGCCAGCAGCTCCGGGACAGGCCTTGAAGCTTTCTTT. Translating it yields CASSSGTGLEAFF.

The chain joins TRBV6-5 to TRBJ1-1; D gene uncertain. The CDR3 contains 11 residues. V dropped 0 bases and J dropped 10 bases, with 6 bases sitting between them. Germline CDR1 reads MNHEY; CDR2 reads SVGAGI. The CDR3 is CASSYSSIAFF. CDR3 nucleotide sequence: TGTGCCAGCAGTTACTCCTCGATAGCTTTCTTT.

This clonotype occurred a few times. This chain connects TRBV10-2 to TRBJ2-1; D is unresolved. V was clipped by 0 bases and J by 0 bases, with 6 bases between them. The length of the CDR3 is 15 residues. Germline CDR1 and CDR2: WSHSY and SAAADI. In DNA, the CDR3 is TGCGCCAGCAGTGAGTCGATGAGCTCCTACAATGAGCAGTTCTTC. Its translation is CASSESMSSYNEQFF.

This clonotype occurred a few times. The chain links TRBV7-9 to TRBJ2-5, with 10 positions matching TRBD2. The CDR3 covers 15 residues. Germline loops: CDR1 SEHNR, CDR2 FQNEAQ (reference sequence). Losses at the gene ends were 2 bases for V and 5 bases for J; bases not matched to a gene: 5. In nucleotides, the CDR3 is TGTGCCAGCAGCTTAAAGCGGGGGGGCCGGGAGACCCAGTACTTC. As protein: CASSLKRGGRETQYF.

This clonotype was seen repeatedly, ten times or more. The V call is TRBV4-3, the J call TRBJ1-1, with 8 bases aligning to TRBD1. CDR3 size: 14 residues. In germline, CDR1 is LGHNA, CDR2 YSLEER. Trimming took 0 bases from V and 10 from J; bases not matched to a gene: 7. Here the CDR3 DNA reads TGCGCCAGCAGCCAAGAGGGGCAGGGGGCCGGAGCTTTCTTT. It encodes CASSQEGQGAGAFF.

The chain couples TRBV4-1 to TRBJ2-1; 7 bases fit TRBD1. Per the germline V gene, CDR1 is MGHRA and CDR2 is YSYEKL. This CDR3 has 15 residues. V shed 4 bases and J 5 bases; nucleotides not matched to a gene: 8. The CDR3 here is CASSLWTGANNEQFF. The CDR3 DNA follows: TGCGCCAGCAGCCTCTGGACAGGTGCTAACAATGAGCAGTTCTTC.

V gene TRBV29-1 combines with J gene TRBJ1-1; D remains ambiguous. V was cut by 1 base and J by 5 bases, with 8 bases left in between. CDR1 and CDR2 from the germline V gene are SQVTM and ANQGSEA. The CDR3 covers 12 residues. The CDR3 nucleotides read TGCAGCGTTGAAGGCCAGTGGACTGAAGCTTTCTTT. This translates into CSVEGQWTEAFF.

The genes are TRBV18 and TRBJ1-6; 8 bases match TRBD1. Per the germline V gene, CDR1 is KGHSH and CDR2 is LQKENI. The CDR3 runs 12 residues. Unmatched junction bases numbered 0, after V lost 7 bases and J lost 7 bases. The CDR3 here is CASWTGNSPLHF. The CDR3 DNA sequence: TGTGCCAGCTGGACAGGGAATTCACCCCTCCACTTT.

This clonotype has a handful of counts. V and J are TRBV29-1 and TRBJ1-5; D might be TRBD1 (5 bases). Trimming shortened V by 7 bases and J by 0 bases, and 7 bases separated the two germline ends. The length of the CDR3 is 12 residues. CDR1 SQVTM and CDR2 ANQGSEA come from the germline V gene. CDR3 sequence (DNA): TGCAGCGCCCAGGGTAGCAATCAGCCCCAGCATTTT. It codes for CSAQGSNQPQHF.

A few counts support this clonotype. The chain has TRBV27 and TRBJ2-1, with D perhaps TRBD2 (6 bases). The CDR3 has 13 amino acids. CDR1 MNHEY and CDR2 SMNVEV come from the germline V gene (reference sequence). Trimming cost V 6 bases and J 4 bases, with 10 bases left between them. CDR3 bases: TGTGCCAGCAGGCTAGCGACTTACAATGAGCAGTTCTTC. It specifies CASRLATYNEQFF.

This CDR3 is CASSSTSGGAPDTQYF. DNA for the CDR3: TGTGCCAGCAGTTCGACTAGCGGGGGGGCCCCAGATACGCAGTATTTT. The V and J genes are TRBV11-2 and TRBJ2-3; 14 positions match TRBD2. The CDR3 has 16 amino acids. Trimming at V came to 6 bases and at J to 4 bases, leaving 6 bases not matched to a gene. Germline assignment: CDR1 SGHAT and CDR2 FQNNGV.

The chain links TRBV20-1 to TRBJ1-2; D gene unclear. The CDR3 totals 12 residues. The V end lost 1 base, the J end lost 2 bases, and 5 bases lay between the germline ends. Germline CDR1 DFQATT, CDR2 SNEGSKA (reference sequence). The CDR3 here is CSARVGNYGYTF. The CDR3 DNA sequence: TGCAGTGCTAGAGTGGGGAACTATGGCTACACCTTC.

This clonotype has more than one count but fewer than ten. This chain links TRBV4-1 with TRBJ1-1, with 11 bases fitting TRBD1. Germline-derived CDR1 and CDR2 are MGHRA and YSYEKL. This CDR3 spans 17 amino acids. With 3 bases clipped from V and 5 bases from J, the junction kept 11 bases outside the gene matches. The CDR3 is CASSHGHTRDRGTEAFF. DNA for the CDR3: TGCGCCAGCAGCCATGGACACACCCGGGACAGGGGGACTGAAGCTTTCTTT.

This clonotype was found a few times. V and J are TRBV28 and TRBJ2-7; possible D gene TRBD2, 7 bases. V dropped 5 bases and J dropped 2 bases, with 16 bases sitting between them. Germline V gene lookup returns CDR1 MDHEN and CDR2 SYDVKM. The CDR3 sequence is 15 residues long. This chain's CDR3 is CASSKGGALTYEQYV. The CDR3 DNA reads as TGTGCCAGCAGTAAGGGGGGGGCTCTGACCTACGAGCAGTACGTC.

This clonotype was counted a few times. CDR3 in DNA: TGTGCCATCACTAGGACAGGGGACACTGAAGCTTTCTTT. Translating it yields CAITRTGDTEAFF. The chain employs TRBV10-3 and TRBJ1-1; 9 bases match TRBD1. Germline V lookup: CDR1 ENHRY, CDR2 SYGVKD. Losses at the gene ends were 7 bases for V and 3 bases for J; bases not matched to a gene: 3. This CDR3 is built from 13 residues.

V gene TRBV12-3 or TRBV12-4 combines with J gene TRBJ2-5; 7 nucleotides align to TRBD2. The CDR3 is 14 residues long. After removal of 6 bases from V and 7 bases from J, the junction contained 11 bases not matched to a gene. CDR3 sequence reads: CASRPSGGSWTQYF. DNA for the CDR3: TGTGCCAGCAGGCCTTCCGGGGGGTCGTGGACCCAGTACTTC.

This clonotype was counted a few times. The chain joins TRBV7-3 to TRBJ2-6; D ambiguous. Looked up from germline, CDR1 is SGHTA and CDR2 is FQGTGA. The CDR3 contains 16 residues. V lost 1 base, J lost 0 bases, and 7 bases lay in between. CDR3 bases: TGTGCCAGCAGCTTAAGGGGTGGCTCTGGGGCCAACGTCCTGACTTTC. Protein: CASSLRGGSGANVLTF.

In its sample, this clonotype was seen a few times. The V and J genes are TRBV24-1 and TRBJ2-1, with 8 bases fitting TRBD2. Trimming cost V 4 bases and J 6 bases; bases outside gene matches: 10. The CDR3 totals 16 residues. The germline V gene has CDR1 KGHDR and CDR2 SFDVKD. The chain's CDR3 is CATSDPGLVNLNEQFF. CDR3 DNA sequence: TGTGCCACCAGTGACCCGGGACTAGTAAATCTCAATGAGCAGTTCTTC.

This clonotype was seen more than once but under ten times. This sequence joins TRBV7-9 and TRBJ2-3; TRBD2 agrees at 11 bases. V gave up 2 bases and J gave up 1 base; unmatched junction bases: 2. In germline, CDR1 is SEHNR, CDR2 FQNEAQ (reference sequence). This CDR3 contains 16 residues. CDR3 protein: CASSLTSGGRTDTQYF. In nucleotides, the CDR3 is TGTGCCAGCAGCTTAACTAGCGGGGGCCGCACAGATACGCAGTATTTT.

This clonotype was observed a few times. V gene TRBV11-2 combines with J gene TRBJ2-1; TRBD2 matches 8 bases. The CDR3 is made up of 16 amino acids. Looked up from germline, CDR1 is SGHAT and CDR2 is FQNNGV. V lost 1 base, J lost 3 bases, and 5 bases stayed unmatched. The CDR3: CASSLGPGLDYNEQFF. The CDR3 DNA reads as TGTGCCAGCAGCTTAGGCCCGGGACTAGACTACAATGAGCAGTTCTTC.